These 19 T cell receptor beta chains came from one sample sequenced in a study of CD8 T cells in ankylosing spondylitis. For these TCRs, the target antigens are not known. Findings and limits, study-wide: Seven to nine highly homologous variants formed a TCR beta motif that appeared characteristic of ankylosing spondylitis blood.

MiXCR was run by TCRdb on the 5' RACE reads, yielding one entry per CDR3 protein. The repertoire holds 500,000 to 550,000 distinct CDR3 sequences, with about an eighth as singletons. The specimen sequenced was blood, either unsorted or a sorted T cell fraction (not recorded which). These receptors came from a male donor with ankylosing spondylitis.

The V gene is TRBV20-1, the J gene TRBJ1-4; 8 bases align to TRBD1. CDR1 is DFQATT, CDR2 SNEGSKA, per germline (reference sequence). V lost 1 base, J lost 8 bases, and 0 bases stayed unmatched. The CDR3 totals 12 residues. Here the CDR3 reads CSARGQGEKLFF. For the CDR3, the DNA is TGCAGTGCTAGAGGACAGGGGGAAAAACTGTTTTTT.

V gene TRBV12-3 or TRBV12-4 combines with J gene TRBJ1-5; D remains ambiguous. Between the trimmed V and J ends, which lost 5 bases and 3 bases, there was a span of 11 bases. The CDR3 has 14 amino acids. The CDR3 sequence is CASSPMAVNQPQHF. CDR3 DNA: TGTGCCAGCAGTCCCATGGCCGTCAATCAGCCCCAGCATTTT.

This clonotype was counted ten times or more. V usage is TRBV12-3 or TRBV12-4 and J usage is TRBJ2-1; TRBD2 matches at 7 bases. There are 14 residues in the CDR3. V dropped 7 bases and J dropped 2; count of bases not matched to a gene: 5. CDR3 sequence: CASNPAGTYNEQFF. The CDR3 region has the DNA TGTGCCAGCAACCCAGCGGGAACCTACAATGAGCAGTTCTTC.

The table lists this clonotype with a few counts. This chain links TRBV14 with TRBJ1-2; tentatively, D is TRBD1 (5 bases). CDR3 length: 14 residues. Germline loops: CDR1 SGHDN, CDR2 FVKESK. V was clipped by 2 bases and J by 4 bases, with 11 bases between them. The CDR3 DNA is TGTGCCAGCAGCCAACTAGGGGACGGCTATGGCTACACCTTC. It encodes CASSQLGDGYGYTF.

The gene calls are TRBV5-1 and TRBJ2-3; D is tentatively TRBD1 or TRBD2 (5 bases each). This CDR3 has 15 amino acids. In germline, CDR1 is SGHRS, CDR2 YFSETQ. The V gene lost 4 bases and the J gene lost 0 bases, with 12 bases spanning the gap. For the CDR3, the DNA is TGCGCCAGCAGCGTCGGGACGGCTAGCACAGATACGCAGTATTTT. Translation: CASSVGTASTDTQYF.

There are many counts of this clonotype. The J gene is TRBJ2-3, the V gene TRBV20-1; D uncertain. This CDR3 spans 16 amino acids. The V gene lost 2 bases and the J gene lost 0 bases, with 15 bases spanning the gap. Germline V gene sequence: CDR1 DFQATT, CDR2 SNEGSKA (reference sequence). In DNA, the CDR3 is TGCAGTGCTAGATCTATGGCAGCGTCTAGCACAGATACGCAGTATTTT. It yields the protein CSARSMAASSTDTQYF.

This clonotype was counted at least ten times. The V and J genes are TRBV5-1 and TRBJ2-1, with a possible D match to TRBD1 (6 bases). The CDR3 consists of 15 residues. Trimming removed 0 bases at V and 6 bases at J, with 13 bases between. The germline CDR1 and CDR2 sequences are SGHRS and YFSETQ. The CDR3 here is CASSLGSGVGNEQFF. The CDR3 region has the DNA TGCGCCAGCAGCTTGGGGTCAGGGGTTGGCAATGAGCAGTTCTTC.

The chain links TRBV7-2 to TRBJ1-2, with TRBD1 as a possible D gene (6 bases). Trimming shortened V by 1 base and J by 8 bases, and 17 bases separated the two germline ends. CDR1 SGHTA and CDR2 FQGNSA come from the germline V gene. The CDR3 runs 15 residues. CDR3 loop: CASSLGSLGARGYTF. The CDR3 DNA reads TGTGCCAGCAGCTTAGGAAGTTTGGGGGCGCGCGGCTACACCTTC. The variable domain in full, with the rest retrieved from reference TRBV7-2 and TRBJ1-2, is GAGVSQSPSNKVTEKGKDVELRCDPISGHTALYWYRQSLGQGLEFLIYFQGNSAPDKSGLPSDRFSAERTGGSVSTLTIQRTQQEDSAVYLCASSLGSLGARGYTFGSGTRLTVV.

V gene TRBV5-1 combines with J gene TRBJ2-5, with no clear D. Per the germline V gene, CDR1 is SGHRS and CDR2 is YFSETQ. The V gene lost 4 bases and the J gene lost 0 bases, with 16 bases spanning the gap. This CDR3 contains 16 residues. CDR3 protein: CASSPPNSGYQETQYF. In DNA, the CDR3 is TGCGCCAGCAGCCCCCCTAACTCCGGTTACCAAGAGACCCAGTACTTC.

This clonotype was seen more than once but under ten times. This sequence joins TRBV7-8 and TRBJ1-5, with D possibly matching TRBD1 (6 bases). Germline loops: CDR1 SGHVS, CDR2 FQNEAQ. The CDR3 extends over 15 amino acids. V lost 4 bases to trimming and J lost 7 bases, with 17 bases between them. In DNA, the CDR3 is TGTGCCAGCAGCTCCCAAGGGGGGGGTAGGCAGCCCCAGCATTTT. This codes for CASSSQGGGRQPQHF.

This clonotype was detected a few times. This chain uses TRBV14 with TRBJ2-3, with D maybe TRBD2 (6 bases). The CDR3 covers 16 residues. V lost 6 bases and J 3 bases, leaving 19 bases between the germline ends. Per germline, CDR1 SGHDN and CDR2 FVKESK. This chain's CDR3 is CASSPPRRDRTDTQYF. CDR3 in DNA: TGTGCCAGCAGTCCCCCTAGGCGGGATCGGACAGATACGCAGTATTTT.

This clonotype showed up many times. J is TRBJ2-5 and V is TRBV7-9; TRBD1 agrees at 8 bases. The germline V gene has CDR1 SEHNR and CDR2 FQNEAQ (reference sequence). The CDR3 extends over 14 amino acids. The J segment lost 4 bases and the V segment lost 5 bases, leaving 6 bases of the junction unmatched. As DNA, the CDR3 is TGTGCCAGCAGCCTGACAGGGGTAGCAGAGACCCAGTACTTC. Its translation: CASSLTGVAETQYF.

In this sample, this clonotype turned up many times. This chain connects TRBV5-1 to TRBJ2-1; 9 bases agree with TRBD2. Per germline, CDR1 SGHRS and CDR2 YFSETQ. The CDR3 runs 14 residues. The junction had 1 base not matched to a gene; V was cut back by 0 bases and J by 6 bases. CDR3 nucleotide sequence: TGCGCCAGCAGCTTGGATAGCGGGAGCAATGAGCAGTTCTTC. Amino acids: CASSLDSGSNEQFF.

Here the CDR3 reads CATSKLSGVIDEQFF. In DNA form, the CDR3 reads TGTGCCACCAGCAAGCTTAGCGGGGTAATCGATGAGCAGTTCTTC. This chain uses TRBV24-1 with TRBJ2-1, with 8 bases identical to TRBD2. CDR1 is KGHDR, CDR2 SFDVKD, per germline. This CDR3 has 15 amino acids. V trimming: 7 bases; J trimming: 8 bases; junction bases outside the gene matches: 12.

This clonotype was observed a few times. The chain carries TRBV2 and TRBJ2-7; D is unclear. The CDR3 has 11 residues. The germline V gene has CDR1 SNHLY and CDR2 FYNNEI. The V and J ends lost 8 bases and 1 base respectively, with 6 bases between them. This CDR3 is CASDGSYEQYF. DNA of the CDR3: TGTGCCAGCGACGGATCCTACGAGCAGTACTTC.

V is TRBV15 and J is TRBJ2-7, with 8 bases aligning to TRBD1. Germline V lookup: CDR1 LNHNV, CDR2 YYDKDF (reference sequence). The junction had 12 bases not matched to a gene; V was cut back by 5 bases and J by 6 bases. This CDR3 region has 15 residues. The CDR3 protein is CATSLTGTGGREQYF. CDR3 DNA: TGTGCCACCAGCCTGACCGGGACAGGAGGTCGCGAGCAGTACTTC.

This clonotype appeared a few times. The CDR3 DNA is TGTGCCAGCAGGGACGGACAGGGGGTATTTTATAGCAATCAGCCCCAGCATTTT. Its protein is CASRDGQGVFYSNQPQHF. The chain employs TRBV12-3 or TRBV12-4 and TRBJ1-5; 10 bases are a match to TRBD1. V lost 6 bases, J lost 0 bases, and 11 bases stayed unmatched. CDR3 size: 18 residues.

This clonotype was picked up a small number of times. This rearrangement joins TRBV28 to TRBJ2-3; no clear D. The V end lost 2 bases, the J end lost 3 bases, and 15 bases lay between the germline ends. Germline lookup yields CDR1 MDHEN and CDR2 SYDVKM. The CDR3 sequence is 16 residues long. The CDR3: CASSLMYRPGTDTQYF. CDR3 DNA sequence: TGTGCCAGCAGTTTAATGTACCGACCTGGGACAGATACGCAGTATTTT. Full variable domain (outside the CDR3, taken from reference TRBV28 and TRBJ2-3): DVKVTQSSRYLVKRTGEKVFLECVQDMDHENMFWYRQDPGLGLRLIYFSYDVKMKEKGDIPEGYSVSREKKERFSLILESASTNQTSMYLCASSLMYRPGTDTQYFGPGTRLTVL.

This clonotype was seen a handful of times. CDR3 nucleotide sequence: TGTGCCAGCAGTTTCGGGGGACAGAGACATCAGCCCCAGCATTTT. It codes for CASSFGGQRHQPQHF. The chain links TRBV28 to TRBJ1-5; 7 nucleotides align to TRBD1. The CDR3 totals 15 residues. The V gene's germline CDR1 is MDHEN and CDR2 SYDVKM. The ends lost 3 bases at V and 5 bases at J; junction bases unmatched: 7. The variable domain in full, completed from reference TRBV28 and TRBJ1-5, reads DVKVTQSSRYLVKRTGEKVFLECVQDMDHENMFWYRQDPGLGLRLIYFSYDVKMKEKGDIPEGYSVSREKKERFSLILESASTNQTSMYLCASSFGGQRHQPQHFGDGTRLSIL.